A single sample is the source of the 5 T cell receptor beta chains below, sequenced in a study of tumor-infiltrating lymphocytes in primary liver carcinoma. The study co-extracted DNA and RNA from 20-30 mg of unsorted bulk tissue. Synthesis of TCR beta cDNA was carried out from about 540 ng total RNA with a constant-region primer. Libraries of TCR beta came from three nested multiplex PCR rounds with slightly modified ARM-PCR. The study ran its first two PCR rounds for nine to eleven cycles each, using TRBV1-TRBV30 forward primers and a C-beta reverse primer. TCRdb re-called the multiplex PCR reads with MiXCR, one entry per CDR3 protein. The repertoire holds about 48,000 distinct CDR3 sequences, 70% to 80% seen once, with roughly a quarter in the top ten. Source material: liver tumor tissue from sampling region 3. Sample subset: tumor region T3, left-lateral pole. The receptors come from a man in his forties with primary liver carcinoma and hepatitis B virus infection.

In regard to this clonotype: Relative to the germline gene, one junction end is altered; a read error may explain this. V usage is TRBV6-6 and J usage is TRBJ2-5; D is ambiguous. The CDR3 has 11 amino acids. CDR1 MNHNY and CDR2 SVGAGI come from the germline V gene (reference sequence). The CDR3 here is CAISTEKTQYF. CDR3 bases: TGTGCCATCAGTACCGAAAAGACCCAGTACTTC.

By share of the sample, this clonotype is medium-sized (0.01 to 0.1%). V gene TRBV11-2 combines with J gene TRBJ2-7; D may be TRBD1 or TRBD2 (5 bases each). This CDR3 spans 15 amino acids. V gave up 5 bases and J gave up 3 bases, with 17 bases separating them. From germline, CDR1 is SGHAT and CDR2 FQNNGV. CDR3 residues: CASSPRWDDFYEQYF. As DNA, the CDR3 is TGTGCCAGCAGCCCCCGATGGGACGATTTCTACGAGCAGTACTTC.

The genes are TRBV6-6 and TRBJ1-4, with D perhaps matching TRBD1 (6 bases). V lost 5 bases to trimming and J lost 9 bases, with 22 bases between them. CDR1 MNHNY and CDR2 SVGAGI come from the germline V gene (reference sequence). The CDR3 covers 16 residues. The CDR3 is CASSNTRAGELKKLFF. As DNA, the CDR3 is TGTGCCAGCAGTAACACCCGGGCAGGGGAGTTGAAAAAACTGTTTTTT.

Regarding this clonotype: One end of the junction is discordant with germline, which a read error may explain. The V and J genes are TRBV11-2 and TRBJ2-7, with 11 bases identical to TRBD2. The germline V gene encodes CDR1 SGHAT and CDR2 FQNNGV. CDR3 length equals 18 residues. The CDR3 sequence: CASSLSAGLAGGGYGQYF. As DNA, the CDR3 is TGTGCCAGCAGCTTATCCGCTGGATTAGCGGGAGGGGGGTACGGGCAGTACTTC.

The chain employs TRBV2 and TRBJ2-7, with 7 bases fitting TRBD2. Trimming cost V 4 bases and J 3 bases; bases outside gene matches: 6. The CDR3 covers 14 residues. Looked up from germline, CDR1 is SNHLY and CDR2 is FYNNEI. The CDR3, as DNA: TGTGCCAGCAGTGCGGGGGGTAGTGGCTACGAGCAGTACTTC. It yields the protein CASSAGGSGYEQYF.